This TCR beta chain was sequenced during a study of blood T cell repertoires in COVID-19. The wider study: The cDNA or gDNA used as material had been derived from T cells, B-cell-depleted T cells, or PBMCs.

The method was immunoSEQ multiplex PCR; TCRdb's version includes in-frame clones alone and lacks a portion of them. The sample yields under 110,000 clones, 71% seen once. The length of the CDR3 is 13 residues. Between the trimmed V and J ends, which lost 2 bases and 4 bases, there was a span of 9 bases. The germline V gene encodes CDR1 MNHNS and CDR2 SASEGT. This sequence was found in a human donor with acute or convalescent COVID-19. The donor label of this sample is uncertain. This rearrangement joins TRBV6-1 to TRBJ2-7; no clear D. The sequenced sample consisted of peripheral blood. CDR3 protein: CASSEMSFYEQYV. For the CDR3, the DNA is TGTGCCAGCAGTGAAATGAGTTTTTACGAGCAGTACGTC.